This entry features one TCR beta chain sequence. The CDR3 loop spans 13 amino acids. V lost 7 bases and J 3 bases, leaving 13 bases between the germline ends. CDR1 and CDR2 from the germline V gene are MNHEY and SVGAGI. The data originate from a study of blood T cell repertoires in COVID-19. About the research overall: Sites across the United States, Italy and Spain contributed samples from acute and convalescent COVID-19. PBMCs, B-cell-depleted T cells, or T cells provided the cDNA or gDNA that made up the material.

Recruited during active infection, patients (from Seattle) were subsequently followed longitudinally. In the original analysis: Quantification of nucleated cells was approximated via reference gene primer amplification. Sequenced by immunoSEQ multiplex PCR; TCRdb stores in-frame clones only, minus some. That table is the source of V, J and clone size, and D and trimming were worked out from the DNA. The data contain some 180,000 clones, roughly 80% of them seen just once; the ten biggest clones take up 5.5% to 7%. The sequence was collected from a woman between 35 and 50 years old with COVID-19, enrolled during active disease. Material for sequencing was peripheral blood. The chain joins TRBV6-5 to TRBJ2-7; no clear D. Here the CDR3 reads CASILAGSYEQYF. The DNA for the CDR3 is TGTGCCAGCATCCTGGCAGGCAGCTACGAGCAGTACTTC.